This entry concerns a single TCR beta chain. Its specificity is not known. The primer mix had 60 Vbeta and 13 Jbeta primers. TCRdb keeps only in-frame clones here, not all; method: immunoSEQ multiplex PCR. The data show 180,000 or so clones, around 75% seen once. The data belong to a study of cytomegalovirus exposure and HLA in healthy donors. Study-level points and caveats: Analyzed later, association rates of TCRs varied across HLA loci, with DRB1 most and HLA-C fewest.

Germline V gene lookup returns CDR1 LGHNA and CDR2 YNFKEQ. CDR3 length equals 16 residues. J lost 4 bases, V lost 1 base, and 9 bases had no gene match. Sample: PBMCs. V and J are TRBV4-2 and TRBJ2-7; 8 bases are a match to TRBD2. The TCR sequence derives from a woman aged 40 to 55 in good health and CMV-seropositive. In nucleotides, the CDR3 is TGTGCCAGCAGCCAAGTTTCGGGAGGGCCCCAATACGAGCAGTACTTC. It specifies CASSQVSGGPQYEQYF.